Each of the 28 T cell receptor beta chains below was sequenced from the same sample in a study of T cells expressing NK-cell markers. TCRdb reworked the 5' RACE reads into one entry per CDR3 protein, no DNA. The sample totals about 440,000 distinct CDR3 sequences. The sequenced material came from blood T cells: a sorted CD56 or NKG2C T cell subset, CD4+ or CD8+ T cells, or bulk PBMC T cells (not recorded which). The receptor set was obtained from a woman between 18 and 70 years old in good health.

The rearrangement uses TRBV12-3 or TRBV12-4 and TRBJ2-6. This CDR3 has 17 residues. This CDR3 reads CASSPRDRPSGANVLTF.

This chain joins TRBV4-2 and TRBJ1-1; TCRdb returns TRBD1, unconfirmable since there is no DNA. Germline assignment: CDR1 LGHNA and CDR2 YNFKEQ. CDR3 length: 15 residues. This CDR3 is CASSPTPTGGTEAFF.

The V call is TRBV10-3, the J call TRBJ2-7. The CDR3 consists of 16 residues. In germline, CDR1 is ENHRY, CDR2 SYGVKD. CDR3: CAISEGVGGSSYEQYF.

CDR3: CASSKEEEQLDLPKEKLFF. The V and J genes are TRBV21-1 and TRBJ1-4. TRBV21-1 is classified as a pseudogene. This CDR3 has 19 amino acids.

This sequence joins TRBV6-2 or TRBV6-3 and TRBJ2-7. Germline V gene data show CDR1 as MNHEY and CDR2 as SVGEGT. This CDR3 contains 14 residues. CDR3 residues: CASSYSIPSYEQYF.

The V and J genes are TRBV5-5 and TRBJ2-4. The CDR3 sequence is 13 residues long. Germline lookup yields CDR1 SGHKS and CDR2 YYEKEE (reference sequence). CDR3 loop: CASSLSPVNIQYF.

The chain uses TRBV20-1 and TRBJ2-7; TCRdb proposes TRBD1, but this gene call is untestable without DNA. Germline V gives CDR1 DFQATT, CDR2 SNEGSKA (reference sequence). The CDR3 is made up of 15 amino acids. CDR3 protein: CSARDTGTRDYEQYF.

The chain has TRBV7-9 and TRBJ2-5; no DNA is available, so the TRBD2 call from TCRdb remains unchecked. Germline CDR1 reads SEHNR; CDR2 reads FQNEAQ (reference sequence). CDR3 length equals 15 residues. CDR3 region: CASSPWTSKGETQYF.

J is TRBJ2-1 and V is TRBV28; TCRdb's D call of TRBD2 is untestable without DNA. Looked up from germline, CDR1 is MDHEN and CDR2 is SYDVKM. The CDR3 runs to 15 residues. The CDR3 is CASSLRGGGVNEQFF.

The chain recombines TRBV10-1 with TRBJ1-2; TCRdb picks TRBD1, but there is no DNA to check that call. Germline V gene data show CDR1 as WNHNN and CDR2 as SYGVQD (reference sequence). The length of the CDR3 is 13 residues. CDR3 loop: CASSDRDIPGYTF.

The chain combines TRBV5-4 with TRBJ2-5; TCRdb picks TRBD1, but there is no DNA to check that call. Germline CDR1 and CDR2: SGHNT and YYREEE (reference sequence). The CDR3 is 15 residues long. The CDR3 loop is CASSPRGHTLETQYF.

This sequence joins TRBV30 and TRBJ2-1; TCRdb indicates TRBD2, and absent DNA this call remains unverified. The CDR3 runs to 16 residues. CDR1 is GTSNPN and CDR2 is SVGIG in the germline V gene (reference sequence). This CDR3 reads CAWREGTSGSIDEQFF.

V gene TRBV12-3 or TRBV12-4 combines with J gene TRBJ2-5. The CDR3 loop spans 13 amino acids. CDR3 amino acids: CASSSHSGETQYF.

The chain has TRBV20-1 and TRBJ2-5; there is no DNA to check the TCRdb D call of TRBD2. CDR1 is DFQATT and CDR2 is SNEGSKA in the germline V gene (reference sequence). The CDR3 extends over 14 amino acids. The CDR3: CSASRGGRAETQYF.

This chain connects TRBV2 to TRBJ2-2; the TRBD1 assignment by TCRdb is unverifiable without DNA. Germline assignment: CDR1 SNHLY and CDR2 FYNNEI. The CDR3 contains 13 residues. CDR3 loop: CASSFLAGRELFF.

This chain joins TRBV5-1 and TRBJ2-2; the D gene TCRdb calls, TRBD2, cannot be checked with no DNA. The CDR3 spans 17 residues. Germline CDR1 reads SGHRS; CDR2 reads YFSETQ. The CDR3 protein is CASSLGLAGMNTGELFF.

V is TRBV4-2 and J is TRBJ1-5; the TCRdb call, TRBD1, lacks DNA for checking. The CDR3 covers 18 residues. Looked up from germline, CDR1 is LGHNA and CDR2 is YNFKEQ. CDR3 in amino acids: CASSQEDHRERSNQPQHF.

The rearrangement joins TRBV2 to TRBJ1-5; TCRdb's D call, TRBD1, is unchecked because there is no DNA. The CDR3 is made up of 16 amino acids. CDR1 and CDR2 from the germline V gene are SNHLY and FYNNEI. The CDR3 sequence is CASDSEGAWGNQPQHF. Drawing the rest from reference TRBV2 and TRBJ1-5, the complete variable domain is EPEVTQTPSHQVTQMGQEVILRCVPISNHLYFYWYRQILGQKVEFLVSFYNNEISEKSEIFDDQFSVERPDGSNFTLKIRSTKLEDSAMYFCASDSEGAWGNQPQHFGDGTRLSIL.

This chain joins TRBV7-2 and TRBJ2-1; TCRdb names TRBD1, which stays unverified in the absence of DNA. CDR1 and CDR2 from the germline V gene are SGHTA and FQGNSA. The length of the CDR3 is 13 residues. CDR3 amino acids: CASSPGFVVEQFF.

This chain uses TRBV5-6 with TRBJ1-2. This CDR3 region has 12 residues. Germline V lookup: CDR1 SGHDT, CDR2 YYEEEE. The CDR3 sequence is CASSWENRGYTF.

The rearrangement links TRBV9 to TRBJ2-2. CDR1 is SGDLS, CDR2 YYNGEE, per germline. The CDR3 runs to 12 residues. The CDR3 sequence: CASSVVGGELFF.

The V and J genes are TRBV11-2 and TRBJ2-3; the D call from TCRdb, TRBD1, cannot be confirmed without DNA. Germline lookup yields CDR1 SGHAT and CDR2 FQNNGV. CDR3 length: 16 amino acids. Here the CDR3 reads CASSSSHGRGADTQYF.

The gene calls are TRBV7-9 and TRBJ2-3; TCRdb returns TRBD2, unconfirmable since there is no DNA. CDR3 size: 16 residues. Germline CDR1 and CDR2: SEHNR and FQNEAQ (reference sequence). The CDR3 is CASSVGLAGNTDTQYF.

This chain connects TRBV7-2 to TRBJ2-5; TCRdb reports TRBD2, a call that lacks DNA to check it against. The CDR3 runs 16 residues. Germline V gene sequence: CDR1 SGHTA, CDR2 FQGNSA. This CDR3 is CASSLGPAGSQETQYF. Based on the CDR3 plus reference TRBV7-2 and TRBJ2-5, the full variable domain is GAGVSQSPSNKVTEKGKDVELRCDPISGHTALYWYRQSLGQGLEFLIYFQGNSAPDKSGLPSDRFSAERTGGSVSTLTIQRTQQEDSAVYLCASSLGPAGSQETQYFGPGTRLLVL.

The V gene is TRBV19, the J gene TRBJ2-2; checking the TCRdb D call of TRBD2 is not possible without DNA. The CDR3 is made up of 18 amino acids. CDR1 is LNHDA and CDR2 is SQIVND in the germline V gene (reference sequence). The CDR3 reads CASIGPLAGTTNTGELFF. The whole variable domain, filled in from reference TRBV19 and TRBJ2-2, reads DGGITQSPKYLFRKEGQNVTLSCEQNLNHDAMYWYRQDPGQGLRLIYYSQIVNDFQKGDIAEGYSVSREKKESFPLTVTSAQKNPTAFYLCASIGPLAGTTNTGELFFGEGSRLTVL.

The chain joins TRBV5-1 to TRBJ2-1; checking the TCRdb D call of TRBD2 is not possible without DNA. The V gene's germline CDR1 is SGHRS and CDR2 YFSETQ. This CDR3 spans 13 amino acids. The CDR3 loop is CASSPGPAGEQFF.

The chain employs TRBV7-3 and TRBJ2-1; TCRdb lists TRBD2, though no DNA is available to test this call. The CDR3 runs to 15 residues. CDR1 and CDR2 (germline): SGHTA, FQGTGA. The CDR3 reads CASSSVVGPRAGQFF.

CDR3 loop: CASSPKMNEQFF. This rearrangement joins TRBV11-1 to TRBJ2-1. Germline loops: CDR1 SGHAT, CDR2 FQDESV (reference sequence). The CDR3 is 12 amino acids.